This TCR beta chain emerged from a study of T cell responses to AZD1222 COVID-19 vaccine. Data came from immunoSEQ multiplex PCR; TCRdb stores just in-frame clones and leaves some out. The profile shows 100,000 to 150,000 clones, roughly 90% of them singletons. Germline trimming cut 5 bases from V and 1 base from J; bases unmatched to any gene: 4. Germline assignment: CDR1 MDHEN and CDR2 SYDVKM. The CDR3 is made up of 15 amino acids. Study-level points and caveats: Repertoire sampling occurred only after the peak T cell response.

This clone was seen only once. Its cognate antigen is unknown. J is TRBJ1-1 and V is TRBV28; 10 nucleotides align to TRBD1. The sample in question was peripheral blood, obtained on day 0 of AZD1222 vaccination. This TCR came from an adult in good health. The CDR3 bases are TGTGCCAGCAGTGGACAGGGGGGGGCGAACACTGAAGCTTTCTTT. This gives the protein CASSGQGGANTEAFF.